These 16 T cell receptor beta chains share one sample of origin, sequenced in a study of blood T cells in healthy people across ages. A second about 7 to 11 cycle PCR used barcoded and J-beta primers. TCRdb used MiXCR to reprocess the 5' RACE reads, holding one entry per CDR3 protein. Here the sample spans about 1.4 million distinct CDR3 sequences, approximately 60% being singletons. The sample taken for sequencing was blood. The receptors come from a man aged 18 to 30 in good health.

This rearrangement joins TRBV12-3 or TRBV12-4 to TRBJ2-7, with D possibly matching TRBD1 (7 bases). CDR3 length equals 14 residues. V lost 5 bases and J lost 3, with 14 bases in between. The CDR3 spells CASSTAGQFYEQYF. The CDR3 nucleotides read TGTGCCAGCAGTACCGCGGGACAGTTCTACGAGCAGTACTTC.

This clonotype was counted only a few times. The chain joins TRBV7-9 to TRBJ2-1; D may be TRBD2 (6 bases). V shed 2 bases and J shed 3 bases, with 14 bases lying between them. The CDR3 covers 16 residues. Germline CDR1 reads SEHNR; CDR2 reads FQNEAQ (reference sequence). CDR3 bases: TGTGCCAGCAGCTTAACCCAGCGGGTTAACTACAATGAGCAGTTCTTC. Translation: CASSLTQRVNYNEQFF.

The chain carries TRBV2 and TRBJ2-7; D is ambiguous. Trimming took 7 bases from V and 0 from J, leaving 7 bases between them. This CDR3 region has 12 residues. The germline V gene has CDR1 SNHLY and CDR2 FYNNEI. DNA of the CDR3: TGTGCCAGCAAGCCAGACTCCTACGAGCAGTACTTC. Its translation: CASKPDSYEQYF.

This chain links TRBV27 with TRBJ1-2; D unresolved. V lost 4 bases, J lost 4 bases, and 16 bases lay in between. Germline V gene sequence: CDR1 MNHEY, CDR2 SMNVEV (reference sequence). The CDR3 contains 15 residues. The CDR3 region has the DNA TGTGCCAGCAGTTCCCCGGGTCTTTCTTCCTATGGCTACACCTTC. This sequence encodes CASSSPGLSSYGYTF.

The rearrangement joins TRBV12-3 or TRBV12-4 to TRBJ2-1, with 10 bases fitting TRBD2. The trim removed 2 bases at V and 10 bases at J, leaving 8 bases unmatched. This CDR3 has 15 residues. This chain's CDR3 is CASSLLSGGAGEQFF. The CDR3 DNA follows: TGTGCCAGCAGTTTATTGAGCGGGGGGGCGGGGGAGCAGTTCTTC.

The CDR3 nucleotides are TGCAGCGTTGTCTCGGCAATCAATGAGCAGTTCTTC. Amino acid sequence: CSVVSAINEQFF. The J gene is TRBJ2-1, the V gene TRBV29-1; D remains unclear. This CDR3 comprises 12 residues. With 4 bases removed from V and 6 bases from J, the gap between germline ends came to 10 bases. Germline V gene lookup returns CDR1 SQVTM and CDR2 ANQGSEA.

The chain uses TRBV11-1 and TRBJ2-4; possibly TRBD2 for D (5 bases). The DNA end is more similar to TRBJ2-7, so the J call may be wrong. The CDR3 totals 15 residues. CDR1 is SGHAT, CDR2 FQDESV, per germline (reference sequence). CDR3 loop: CASSGSASPPYEQYF. CDR3 coding DNA: TGTGCCAGCAGCGGGTCGGCTAGCCCTCCCTACGAGCAGTACTTC.

The rearrangement uses TRBV7-2 and TRBJ2-3; 12 bases line up with TRBD2. The V gene end was trimmed by 5 bases and the J gene end by 3 bases; junction bases not matched to a gene: 6. This CDR3 spans 16 amino acids. CDR1 is SGHTA and CDR2 is FQGNSA in the germline V gene. The CDR3 loop is CASSPRTSGETDTQYF. In nucleotides, the CDR3 is TGTGCCAGCAGCCCCCGGACTAGCGGGGAAACAGATACGCAGTATTTT.

The rearrangement links TRBV12-3 or TRBV12-4 to TRBJ2-1; TRBD2 aligns across 11 bases. V was pared by 3 bases and J by 9 bases, with 4 bases of the junction left unmatched. The CDR3 is 14 residues long. CDR3 loop: CASSFLAGGGEQFF. The CDR3 nucleotides are TGTGCCAGCAGTTTCCTAGCGGGAGGTGGTGAGCAGTTCTTC.

This clonotype was found a few times. CDR3 residues: CAISKTSGGINGANVLTF. The CDR3 DNA sequence: TGTGCCATCAGTAAGACTAGCGGGGGGATTAACGGGGCCAACGTCCTGACTTTC. V usage is TRBV10-3 and J usage is TRBJ2-6, with 13 bases lining up with TRBD2. Germline trimming cut 5 bases from V and 4 bases from J; bases unmatched to any gene: 8. The CDR3 consists of 18 residues. From germline, CDR1 is ENHRY and CDR2 SYGVKD.

The sample holds a few counts of this clonotype. This CDR3 is CASSPRGASGRFEQYF. DNA of the CDR3: TGTGCCAGCAGCCCCAGGGGGGCTAGCGGGAGATTTGAGCAGTACTTC. This chain uses TRBV7-2 with TRBJ2-5; 10 bases map to TRBD2. The CDR3 sequence is 16 residues long. CDR1 SGHTA and CDR2 FQGNSA come from the germline V gene. V trimming: 5 bases; J trimming: 11 bases; junction bases outside the gene matches: 17.

This chain links TRBV7-2 with TRBJ2-7; TRBD2 agrees at 11 bases. Unmatched junction bases numbered 6, after V lost 5 bases and J lost 0 bases. The CDR3 has 16 residues. The germline CDR1 and CDR2 sequences are SGHTA and FQGNSA. CDR3 sequence (DNA): TGTGCCAGCAGCCATCTAGCGGGGGGCCCCTCCTACGAGCAGTACTTC. This codes for CASSHLAGGPSYEQYF.

For the CDR3, the DNA is TGTGCCAGCAGTTCCGTGGATTGGGGCGGGCCTGAAGCTTTCTTT. It encodes CASSSVDWGGPEAFF. The V call is TRBV6-1, the J call TRBJ1-1, with D possibly matching TRBD1 (5 bases). Trimming took off 5 bases at V and 6 bases at J, with 19 bases between the two ends. The CDR3 sequence is 15 residues long. Germline CDR1 reads MNHNS; CDR2 reads SASEGT.

The rearrangement joins TRBV5-1 to TRBJ1-2; TRBD1 agrees at 11 bases. This CDR3 region has 15 residues. CDR1 and CDR2 (germline): SGHRS, YFSETQ. Germline trimming cut 3 bases from V and 4 bases from J; bases unmatched to any gene: 5. The CDR3 is CASSWGQGGGYGYTF. The DNA for the CDR3 is TGCGCCAGCAGCTGGGGACAGGGGGGTGGCTATGGCTACACCTTC.

This rearrangement joins TRBV27 to TRBJ1-2; 9 nucleotides match TRBD1. V was pared by 5 bases and J by 6 bases, with 7 bases of the junction left unmatched. Germline CDR1 is MNHEY and CDR2 is SMNVEV (reference sequence). The CDR3 covers 14 residues. Here the CDR3 DNA reads TGTGCCAGCAGTCCGGGACAGGGAAGACATGGCTACACCTTC. This sequence encodes CASSPGQGRHGYTF.

The gene calls are TRBV4-2 and TRBJ2-4; maybe TRBD1 (6 bases). CDR3 size: 16 residues. Trimming stripped 0 bases from V and 5 bases from J, with 14 bases between. Germline assignment: CDR1 LGHNA and CDR2 YNFKEQ. The CDR3 DNA follows: TGTGCCAGCAGCCAAGACCCCACCGGGACACAAAACATTCAGTACTTC. It codes for CASSQDPTGTQNIQYF.